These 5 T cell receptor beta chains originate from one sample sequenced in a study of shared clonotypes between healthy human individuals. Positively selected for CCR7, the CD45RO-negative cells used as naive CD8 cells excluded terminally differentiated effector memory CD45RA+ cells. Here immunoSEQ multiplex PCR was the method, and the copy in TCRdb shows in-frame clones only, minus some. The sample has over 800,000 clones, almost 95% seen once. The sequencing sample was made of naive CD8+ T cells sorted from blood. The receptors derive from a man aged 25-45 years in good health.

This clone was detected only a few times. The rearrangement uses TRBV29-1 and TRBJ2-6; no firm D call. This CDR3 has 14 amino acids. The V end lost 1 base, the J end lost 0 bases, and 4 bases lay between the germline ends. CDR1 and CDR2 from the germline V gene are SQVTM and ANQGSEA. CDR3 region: CSVEGPSGANVLTF. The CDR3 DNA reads TGCAGCGTTGAAGGGCCCTCTGGGGCCAACGTCCTGACTTTC.

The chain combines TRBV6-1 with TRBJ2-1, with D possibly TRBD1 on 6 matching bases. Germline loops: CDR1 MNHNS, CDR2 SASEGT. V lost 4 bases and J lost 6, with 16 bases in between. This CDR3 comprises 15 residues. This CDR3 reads CASSAPRGRGNEQFF. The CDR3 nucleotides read TGTGCCAGCAGTGCCCCCAGGGGTAGAGGCAATGAGCAGTTCTTC.

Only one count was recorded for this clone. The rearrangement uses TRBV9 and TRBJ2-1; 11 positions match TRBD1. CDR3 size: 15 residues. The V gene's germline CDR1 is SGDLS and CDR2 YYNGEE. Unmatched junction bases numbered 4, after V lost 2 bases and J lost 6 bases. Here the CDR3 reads CASSVKGTGGNEQFF. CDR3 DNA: TGTGCCAGCAGCGTCAAGGGGACAGGGGGCAATGAGCAGTTCTTC.

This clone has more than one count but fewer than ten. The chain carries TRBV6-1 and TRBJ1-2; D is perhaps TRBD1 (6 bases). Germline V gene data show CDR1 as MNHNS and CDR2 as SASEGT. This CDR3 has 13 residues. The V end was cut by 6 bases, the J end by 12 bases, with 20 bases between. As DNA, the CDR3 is TGTGCCAGCAGAGAGCCCCTACAGGGTTTAAACACCTTC. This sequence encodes CASREPLQGLNTF.

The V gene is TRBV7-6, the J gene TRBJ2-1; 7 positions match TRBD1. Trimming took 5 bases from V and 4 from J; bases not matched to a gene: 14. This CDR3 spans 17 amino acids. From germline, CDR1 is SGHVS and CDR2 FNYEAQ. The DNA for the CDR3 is TGTGCCAGCAGCCCAGCTGACAGGGCCTACACTTACAATGAGCAGTTCTTC. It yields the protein CASSPADRAYTYNEQFF.